This T cell receptor beta chain was documented in a study of cytomegalovirus exposure and HLA in healthy donors. Study findings and constraints: According to a subsequent analysis, TCR clusters identified in the first cohort showed a tendency to co-occur across the approximately 110 validation repertoires.

V lost 6 bases and J lost 1, with 14 bases in between. The germline CDR1 and CDR2 sequences are MDHEN and SYDVKM. CDR3 length: 15 amino acids. Only in-frame clones appear in the TCRdb table, and some are missing; sequencing was by immunoSEQ multiplex PCR. The sample has around 99,000 clones, roughly 90% seen once; the top ten hold approximately 2.3%. About this clone itself: Its antigen is undetermined.

The rearrangement joins TRBV28 to TRBJ2-3; D possibly corresponds to TRBD1 (6 bases). The sequenced sample was PBMCs. This sequence was found in a woman aged 18-30 years in good health and CMV-seronegative. The CDR3 DNA reads TGTGCCAGCAGCCAACCCGGACAGCGCACAGATACGCAGTATTTT. It translates to CASSQPGQRTDTQYF.